Included here is one T cell receptor (beta chain) sequence, with context. Its antigen is still unknown. These data come from a study of vaccination and CD4 T cells after COVID-19. Study details: At days 161 to 241 post-vaccination, as well as at day 14, a few convalescent patients were sampled. Spike peptides, overlapping and drawn from SARS-CoV-2, HCoV-NL63, HCoV-OC43 and HCoV-229E, were used to stimulate cells.

Sequence data for DNA of cultured CD4+ T cells were generated by the Oncomine TCR Beta short-read assay. MiXCR, run by TCRdb on the PCR reads, gives a single entry per CDR3 protein. The sample has about 17,000 distinct CDR3 sequences, roughly 50% seen once; the top ten hold just over 20%. Time point defined: late sampling 161 to 241 days after vaccination in three convalescent patients. As to treatment: roughly 10-day PBMC culture with coronavirus spike peptide pools or control peptides (ViraFEST assay). V lost 0 bases and J lost 1; bases outside the gene matches: 10. Germline V gives CDR1 SGHTA, CDR2 FQGNSA. The CDR3 sequence is 19 residues long.

The origin of this receptor is a human donor who had recovered from COVID-19. Sequenced material: CD4+ T cells from blood, cultured in vitro, taken about 7 months after SARS-CoV-2 vaccination. The chain combines TRBV7-2 with TRBJ2-5, with TRBD2 identical over 11 bases. CDR3 protein: CASSLAWASGRTAQETQYF. Here the CDR3 DNA reads TGTGCCAGCAGCTTAGCTTGGGCTAGCGGGAGGACGGCCCAAGAGACCCAGTACTTC. The full variable domain, rest sourced from reference TRBV7-2 and TRBJ2-5, is GAGVSQSPSNKVTEKGKDVELRCDPISGHTALYWYRQSLGQGLEFLIYFQGNSAPDKSGLPSDRFSAERTGGSVSTLTIQRTQQEDSAVYLCASSLAWASGRTAQETQYFGPGTRLLVL.